The rows below give T cell receptor beta chains drawn from one sample of a study of tumor-infiltrating lymphocytes in oesophageal squamous cell carcinoma. TCRdb reprocessed the PCR reads with MiXCR, giving one entry per CDR3 protein. The sample lists thousands of distinct CDR3 sequences, roughly 14% seen once, with less than 15% in the top ten. The sequenced material came from blood. These receptors were obtained from a male donor with esophageal squamous cell carcinoma. Each CDR3 is given with its conserved first and last residue. The order of the fields is J gene, D gene, V gene, clone size, CDR3 DNA, CDR3 protein. A D gene is named only where the DNA matches it firmly. Clone size is not always given. Where it is, it says once, few, many or a class for expanded clones.

TRBJ2-5 TRBD2 TRBV7-3 medium-sized TGTGCCAGCAGCTTACTAGCGGGGGTTAGGCAAGAGACCCAGTACTTC CASSLLAGVRQETQYF
TRBJ2-5 . TRBV7-2 large TGTGCCAGCAGCGACCTTCCAGAGACCCAGTACTTC CASSDLPETQYF
TRBJ1-5 . TRBV12-3/TRBV12-4 many TGTGCCAGCAATAAGGACGGAGGTAATCAGCCCCAGCATTTT CASNKDGGNQPQHF
TRBJ1-6 . TRBV11-2 many TGTGCCAGCAGCCTCTTTAGACAAAATTCACCCCTCCACTTT CASSLFRQNSPLHF
TRBJ1-1 . TRBV12-3/TRBV12-4 many TGTGCCAGCAGTTTACAGAAACGGAACACTGAAGCTTTCTTT CASSLQKRNTEAFF
TRBJ2-7 . TRBV5-5 many TGTGCCAGCAGCTTGGGGGCGCCGACCTACGAGCAGTACTTC CASSLGAPTYEQYF
TRBJ1-2 . TRBV5-1 few TGCGCCAGCAGCTTGGCCGTGGCGGTCTATGGCTACACCTTC CASSLAVAVYGYTF
TRBJ2-7 . TRBV2 . TGTGCCAGCAGTGTAGGCGTACCGAGCTCCTACGAGCAGTACTTC CASSVGVPSSYEQYF
TRBJ2-7 . TRBV5-5 many TGTGCCAGCAGTTCCTGGCAGGGGCCTTTAGTCTCCTACGAGCAGTACTTC CASSSWQGPLVSYEQYF
TRBJ2-1 . TRBV12-3/TRBV12-4 medium-sized TGTGCCAGCAGTCCCATCTTCTCCAATGAGCAGTTCTTC CASSPIFSNEQFF
TRBJ2-2 . TRBV6-1 medium-sized TGTGCCAGCAGGGGGCTATTCTCCGGGGAGCTGTTTTTT CASRGLFSGELFF
TRBJ2-5 TRBD1 TRBV11-3 many TGTGCCAGCAGCTTAGTGACAGGGGGCTTTGAGCAGTACTTC CASSLVTGGFEQYF
TRBJ1-3 . TRBV28 . TGTGCCAGCAGTTTTGGAGCGGGAAACACCATATATTTT CASSFGAGNTIYF
TRBJ1-2 TRBD1 TRBV28 many TGTGCCAGCAGCAGTACAGGGGGCAGCTATGGCTACACCTTC CASSSTGGSYGYTF
TRBJ1-2 . TRBV6-1 medium-sized TGTGCCAGCAGTGAATGGAGCAAGGGATTCGGCTACACCTTC CASSEWSKGFGYTF
TRBJ2-1 . TRBV5-4 many TGTGCCAGCAGCTTGCTTCAAGGGGGTGAGCAGTTCTTC CASSLLQGGEQFF
TRBJ2-1 . TRBV19 . TGTGCCAGTAGTACGGGGGCAGCTTACTCCTACGAGCAGTTCTTC CASSTGAAYSYEQFF
TRBJ2-3 . TRBV6-1 medium-sized TGTGCCAGCAGTCCAGACCTTTACACAGATACGCAGTATTTT CASSPDLYTDTQYF
TRBJ2-1 TRBD2 TRBV19 many TGTGCCAGTAGTATAGGTGGGGCTAGCGGGGGGAGTGAGCAGTTCTTC CASSIGGASGGSEQFF
TRBJ2-1 TRBD2 TRBV11-2 medium-sized TGTGCCAGCAGCTTAGGCGGGGGAACCAACAATGAGCAGTTCTTC CASSLGGGTNNEQFF
TRBJ2-5 TRBD1 TRBV19 many TGTGCCAGTAGCCAAGGACAGGGGGCAGAGGAGACCCAGTACTTC CASSQGQGAEETQYF
TRBJ2-2 TRBD1 TRBV19 . TGTGCCAGTAGTATATTACACCAGGGGGCAAACACCGGGGAGCTGTTTTTT CASSILHQGANTGELFF
TRBJ2-1 TRBD2 TRBV20-1 . TGCAGTGCTAGAGATCGGACTAGCGGAGACAATGAGCAGTTCTTC CSARDRTSGDNEQFF
TRBJ2-1 . TRBV12-2 few TGTGCAAGTCGCTTCGAGGTTAGCGGGGGGACCTCCTACAATGAGCAGTTCTTC CASRFEVSGGTSYNEQFF
TRBJ2-7 . TRBV12-3/TRBV12-4 . TGTGCCAGCAGCATGGACCCCTTCCGGTACGAGCAGTACTTC CASSMDPFRYEQYF
TRBJ2-5 . TRBV7-3 many TGTGCCAGCAGCCGTTCCGGGAGTGAGACCCAGTACTTC CASSRSGSETQYF
TRBJ2-6 TRBD1 TRBV10-2 many TGCGCCAGCAAAACAGGGGAAGGTCGGGCCAACGTCCTGACTTTC CASKTGEGRANVLTF
TRBJ1-4 . TRBV19 . TGTGCCAGTAGCCCGGTGGGGATTCGGGGAAAACTGTTTTTT CASSPVGIRGKLFF
TRBJ2-7 . TRBV5-4 many TGTGCCAGCAGCACGGGACGGCGGCCCTACGAGCAGTACTTC CASSTGRRPYEQYF
TRBJ2-3 . TRBV5-6 many TGTGCCAGCAGCTTGGCACAGGGCACAGATACGCAGTATTTT CASSLAQGTDTQYF
TRBJ2-3 TRBD2 TRBV27 many TGTGCCAGCTCTGACGGACTAGCGGGGGCGCGTCAGTATTTT CASSDGLAGARQYF
TRBJ2-6 . TRBV4-1 many TGCGCCAGCAGCCAAGATTGGAGTACTGGGGCCAACGTCCTGACTTTC CASSQDWSTGANVLTF
TRBJ1-2 . TRBV4-1 . TGCGCCAGCAGCCAAGATATGACGGGGGGGCAGCACTATGGCTACACCTTC CASSQDMTGGQHYGYTF
TRBJ2-2 . TRBV28 many TGTGCCAGCGGAGTGCAGGCTAACACCGGGGAGCTGTTTTTT CASGVQANTGELFF
TRBJ1-1 TRBD1 TRBV5-1 few TGCGCCAGCAGCCAGGGACAGGGGGCTGGAAACACTGAAGCTTTCTTT CASSQGQGAGNTEAFF
TRBJ2-2 . TRBV19 many TGTGCCACGAAACGTGGGAACACCGGGGAGCTGTTTTTT CATKRGNTGELFF
TRBJ1-6 . TRBV6-1 many TGTGCCAGCAGTGAAGGGACAGCTAATAATTCACCCCTCCACTTC CASSEGTANNSPLHF
TRBJ2-5 . TRBV24-1 many TGTGCCACCAGTCGGGCAGGGACAGAGACCCAGTACTTC CATSRAGTETQYF